The 25 T cell receptor beta chains in this list originate from one sample, sequenced in a study of early T cells in non-severe SARS-CoV-2 infection. TCRdb analysed the 5' RACE reads with MiXCR anew, one entry per CDR3 protein. The sample records approximately 46,000 distinct CDR3 sequences, 20% to 25% being singletons. The specimen comprised whole blood, sampled at baseline. The receptors stem from an adult who was a healthcare worker with PCR-confirmed SARS-CoV-2 infection or an uninfected control (not recorded which).

The V call is TRBV12-3 or TRBV12-4, the J call TRBJ2-5; perhaps D is TRBD1 or TRBD2 (6 bases each). The germline V and J ends were trimmed by 6 bases and 3 bases, with 14 bases remaining between them. This CDR3 has 14 residues. The CDR3 DNA sequence: TGTGCCAGCAGGCGTAGGGGGGCCGAAGAGACCCAGTACTTC. Its protein product is CASRRRGAEETQYF.

This clonotype showed up just once. The chain couples TRBV5-5 to TRBJ2-3; D possibly corresponds to TRBD2 (5 bases). V was trimmed by 5 bases and J by 6 bases, leaving 22 bases between them. CDR3 length equals 16 residues. Germline CDR1 and CDR2: SGHKS and YYEKEE (reference sequence). The CDR3 loop is CASSPQVAKRVDTQYF. As DNA, the CDR3 is TGTGCCAGCAGTCCACAAGTAGCGAAACGGGTCGATACGCAGTATTTT. The full variable domain, rest sourced from reference TRBV5-5 and TRBJ2-3, is DAGVTQSPTHLIKTRGQQVTLRCSPISGHKSVSWYQQVLGQGPQFIFQYYEKEERGRGNFPDRFSARQFPNYSSELNVNALLLGDSALYLCASSPQVAKRVDTQYFGPGTRLTVL.

The chain recombines TRBV3-1 with TRBJ1-5; D is unresolved. Per germline, CDR1 LGHDT and CDR2 YNNKEL (reference sequence). V was shortened by 2 bases and J by 1 base, with 9 bases between the two germline ends. The CDR3 runs 15 residues. In DNA, the CDR3 is TGTGCCAGCAGCCAAAGGATAGGGAGCAATCAGCCCCAGCATTTT. This sequence encodes CASSQRIGSNQPQHF.

J is TRBJ1-4 and V is TRBV4-3; D unclear. Germline loops: CDR1 LGHNA, CDR2 YSLEER. The CDR3 sequence is 14 residues long. Trimming pared 1 base from V and 7 bases from J, leaving 10 bases between. The CDR3 region has the DNA TGCGCCAGCAGCCAAGGCCCCGTGGGTGAAAAACTGTTTTTT. Translating it yields CASSQGPVGEKLFF.

This clonotype has a handful of counts. The rearrangement links TRBV7-7 to TRBJ1-4; tentative D call: TRBD1 (6 bases). This CDR3 has 14 amino acids. The ends were cut back, 5 bases at V and 9 bases at J, with 16 bases in the middle. Germline CDR1 is SSHAT and CDR2 is FNYEAQ (reference sequence). The CDR3 nucleotides read TGTGCCAGCAGCCCGGACCAAAGGGGGAAAAAACTGTTTTTT. This sequence encodes CASSPDQRGKKLFF.

V usage is TRBV18 and J usage is TRBJ1-6, with TRBD1 matching 10 bases. The V segment lost 4 bases and the J segment 5 bases; nucleotides outside the gene matches: 5. This CDR3 is built from 16 residues. The germline V gene encodes CDR1 KGHSH and CDR2 LQKENI. The chain's CDR3 is CASSLRTGGDNSPLHF. DNA for the CDR3: TGTGCCAGCTCACTTCGGACAGGGGGAGATAATTCACCCCTCCACTTT.

This clonotype was counted between two and nine times. At one boundary the junction diverges from the germline segment, which might be a read error. CDR3 nucleotides: TGCAGCGTGGAAGGGACCTCGACGAGGATCCACGAGCAGTACTTC. It translates to CSVEGTSTRIHEQYF. The chain employs TRBV29-1 and TRBJ2-7; D possibly matches TRBD1 or TRBD2 (5 bases each). CDR1 and CDR2 (germline): SQVTM, ANQGSEA. There are 15 residues in the CDR3.

This clonotype was seen only a few times. The genes are TRBV13 and TRBJ2-7; D possibly corresponds to TRBD2 (5 bases). This CDR3 has 16 residues. Germline loops: CDR1 PRHDT, CDR2 FYEKMQ (reference sequence). V gave up 5 bases and J gave up 0 bases, with 17 bases separating them. Written as DNA, the CDR3 is TGTGCCAGCAGCGCCCACGGACTCCGGTCCTCCTACGAGCAGTACTTC. This translates into CASSAHGLRSSYEQYF.

The chain links TRBV6-1 to TRBJ2-7, with D possibly TRBD1 on 5 matching bases. Germline assignment: CDR1 MNHNS and CDR2 SASEGT. Trimming removed 3 bases at V and 1 base at J, with 7 bases between. The CDR3 has 13 residues. The CDR3 protein is CASSETASYEQYF. Written as DNA, the CDR3 is TGTGCCAGCAGTGAGACAGCTTCCTACGAGCAGTACTTC.

V gene TRBV5-1 combines with J gene TRBJ2-2; 9 bases are a match to TRBD1. CDR3 size: 15 residues. Germline V gene sequence: CDR1 SGHRS, CDR2 YFSETQ. The J segment lost 4 bases and the V segment lost 5 bases, leaving 6 bases of the junction unmatched. The DNA of the CDR3 is TGCGCCAGCAGGCGGACAGGGGACAGCACCGGGGAGCTGTTTTTT. This gives the protein CASRRTGDSTGELFF.

This chain links TRBV5-5 with TRBJ1-2; TRBD1 is a possible D gene (6 bases). V lost 3 bases to trimming and J lost 3 bases, with 9 bases between them. In germline, CDR1 is SGHKS, CDR2 YYEKEE (reference sequence). The CDR3 covers 13 residues. CDR3 DNA sequence: TGTGCCAGCAGCTGGGACACATACTATGGCTACACCTTC. It is translated as CASSWDTYYGYTF.

This clonotype has only a few counts. The chain couples TRBV7-6 to TRBJ1-1; D perhaps matches TRBD1 (5 bases). The germline gives CDR1 SGHVS, CDR2 FNYEAQ. The CDR3 length is 13 residues. V lost 5 bases to trimming and J lost 6 bases, with 13 bases between them. DNA for the CDR3: TGTGCCAGCAGCCAGACAGAAAGTGCTGAAGCTTTCTTT. It is translated as CASSQTESAEAFF.

This clonotype was detected only a few times. The chain couples TRBV7-9 to TRBJ1-1; D may be TRBD1 (6 bases). Per the germline V gene, CDR1 is SEHNR and CDR2 is FQNEAQ (reference sequence). The CDR3 runs to 15 residues. Trimming shortened V by 5 bases and J by 3 bases, and 16 bases separated the two germline ends. CDR3 protein: CASSAADRGDTEAFF. DNA for the CDR3: TGTGCCAGCAGCGCGGCGGACAGAGGAGACACTGAAGCTTTCTTT.

The chain is built from TRBV27 and TRBJ2-7; the D gene is possibly TRBD1 (6 bases). This CDR3 has 14 residues. The germline gives CDR1 MNHEY, CDR2 SMNVEV (reference sequence). The V end lost 6 bases, the J end lost 6 bases, and 18 bases lay between the germline ends. This chain's CDR3 is CASSVGTRPTEQYF. The CDR3 DNA is TGTGCCAGCAGCGTTGGGACACGACCCACCGAGCAGTACTTC.

The chain couples TRBV7-2 to TRBJ2-7; the D gene is possibly TRBD2 (6 bases). The CDR3 length is 14 residues. V lost 4 bases and J 0 bases, leaving 10 bases between the germline ends. The germline gives CDR1 SGHTA, CDR2 FQGNSA. This CDR3 reads CASSSSGVSYEQYF. For the CDR3, the DNA is TGTGCCAGCAGCTCCTCGGGAGTCTCCTACGAGCAGTACTTC.

V gene TRBV7-3 combines with J gene TRBJ1-2; D may be TRBD1 (5 bases). Trimming took off 2 bases at V and 4 bases at J, with 8 bases between the two ends. There are 13 residues in the CDR3. Germline V gene data show CDR1 as SGHTA and CDR2 as FQGTGA. CDR3 sequence: CASSLQGLYGYTF. The CDR3 coding sequence is TGTGCCAGCAGCTTACAGGGCCTCTATGGCTACACCTTC.

This clonotype is medium-sized in the sample. This rearrangement joins TRBV13 to TRBJ2-5; 7 nucleotides match TRBD1. Germline V CDR1 and CDR2: PRHDT, FYEKMQ (reference sequence). The junction had 4 bases not matched to a gene; V was cut back by 5 bases and J by 1 base. There are 14 residues in the CDR3. CDR3: CASSVGQIQETQYF. CDR3 coding DNA: TGTGCCAGCAGCGTGGGACAGATCCAAGAGACCCAGTACTTC.

This clonotype turned up a few times. DNA of the CDR3: TGTGCCAGCAGGACCCGGGAGGAAAATTCACCCCTCCACTTT. This gives the protein CASRTREENSPLHF. This chain uses TRBV7-9 with TRBJ1-6; D is uncertain. Trimming cost V 6 bases and J 7 bases, with 13 bases left between them. The CDR3 loop spans 14 amino acids. CDR1 SEHNR and CDR2 FQNEAQ come from the germline V gene (reference sequence).

V is TRBV2 and J is TRBJ1-1, with D possibly TRBD1 on 5 matching bases. The V gene lost 4 bases and the J gene lost 1 base, with 7 bases spanning the gap. Germline V gene data show CDR1 as SNHLY and CDR2 as FYNNEI. The CDR3 totals 13 residues. CDR3: CASSGQWNTEAFF. Written as DNA, the CDR3 is TGTGCCAGCAGTGGACAGTGGAACACTGAAGCTTTCTTT.

This clonotype has a handful of counts. The J gene is TRBJ2-3, the V gene TRBV7-2, with D possibly being TRBD1 (5 bases). V gave up 1 base and J gave up 3 bases, with 14 bases separating them. The CDR3 loop spans 16 amino acids. Per germline, CDR1 SGHTA and CDR2 FQGNSA. The CDR3 DNA follows: TGTGCCAGCAGCTTAGGAACAGGATACAAGACAGATACGCAGTATTTT. This encodes CASSLGTGYKTDTQYF.

A few counts support this clonotype. The chain employs TRBV19 and TRBJ2-3; D unclear. V lost 5 bases, J lost 0 bases, and 12 bases lay in between. From germline, CDR1 is LNHDA and CDR2 SQIVND (reference sequence). The CDR3 totals 15 residues. The CDR3 bases are TGTGCCAGTAGTTCACTCGCGGTTAGCACAGATACGCAGTATTTT. It encodes CASSSLAVSTDTQYF.

There are a few counts of this clonotype. The CDR3 DNA reads TGTGCCAGTACCTCCCTCAAACAGGGCAATTCACCCCTCCACTTT. Protein sequence: CASTSLKQGNSPLHF. This rearrangement joins TRBV19 to TRBJ1-6; D possibly corresponds to TRBD1 (6 bases). V was pared by 7 bases and J by 7 bases, with 17 bases between. This CDR3 is built from 15 residues. Germline loops: CDR1 LNHDA, CDR2 SQIVND (reference sequence). Supplemented by reference TRBV19 and TRBJ1-6, the full variable domain reads DGGITQSPKYLFRKEGQNVTLSCEQNLNHDAMYWYRQDPGQGLRLIYYSQIVNDFQKGDIAEGYSVSREKKESFPLTVTSAQKNPTAFYLCASTSLKQGNSPLHFGNGTRLTVT.

This clonotype was detected a few times. This chain links TRBV5-4 with TRBJ2-5, with D tentatively TRBD1 (5 bases). Trimming left V 4 bases short and J 1 base short, with 11 bases between. This CDR3 region has 14 residues. Germline assignment: CDR1 SGHNT and CDR2 YYREEE (reference sequence). Written as DNA, the CDR3 is TGTGCCAGCAGCCCACAGGACGTCCAAGAGACCCAGTACTTC. Its translation: CASSPQDVQETQYF.

CDR3 sequence: CASRKYRTDNTEAFF. The CDR3, as DNA: TGTGCCAGCAGGAAGTATCGGACAGACAACACTGAAGCTTTCTTT. The chain carries TRBV6-5 and TRBJ1-1, with a possible D match to TRBD1 (6 bases). Germline lookup yields CDR1 MNHEY and CDR2 SVGAGI. Trimming removed 6 bases from V and 2 bases from J, with 16 bases in between. This CDR3 is built from 15 residues.

The V and J genes are TRBV5-1 and TRBJ1-5, with unresolved D. CDR3 size: 15 residues. V lost 1 base, J lost 0 bases, and 8 bases lay in between. Germline-derived CDR1 and CDR2 are SGHRS and YFSETQ. The CDR3 is CASSLWGDSNQPQHF. The CDR3 region has the DNA TGCGCCAGCAGCTTGTGGGGAGATAGCAATCAGCCCCAGCATTTT.